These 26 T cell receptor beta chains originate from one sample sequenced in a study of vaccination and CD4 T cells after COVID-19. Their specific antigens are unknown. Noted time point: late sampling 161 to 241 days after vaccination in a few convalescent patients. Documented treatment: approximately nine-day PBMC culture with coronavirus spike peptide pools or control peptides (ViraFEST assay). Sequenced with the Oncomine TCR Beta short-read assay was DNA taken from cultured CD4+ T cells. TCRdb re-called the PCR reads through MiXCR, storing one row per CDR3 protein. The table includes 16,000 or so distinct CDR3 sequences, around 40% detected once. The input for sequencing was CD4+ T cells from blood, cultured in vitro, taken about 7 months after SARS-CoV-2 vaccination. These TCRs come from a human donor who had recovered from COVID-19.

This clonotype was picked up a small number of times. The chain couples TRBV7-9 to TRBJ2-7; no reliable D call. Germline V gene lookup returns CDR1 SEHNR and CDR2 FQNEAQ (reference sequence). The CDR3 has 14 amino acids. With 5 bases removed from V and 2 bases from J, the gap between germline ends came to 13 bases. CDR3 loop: CASSRDAMAYEQYF. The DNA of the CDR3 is TGTGCCAGCAGCCGTGACGCGATGGCCTACGAGCAGTACTTC.

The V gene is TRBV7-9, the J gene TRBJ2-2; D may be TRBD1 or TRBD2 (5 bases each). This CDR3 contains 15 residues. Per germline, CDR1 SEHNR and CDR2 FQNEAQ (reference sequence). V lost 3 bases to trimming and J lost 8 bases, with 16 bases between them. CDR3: CASSFGGPGAGELFF. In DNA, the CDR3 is TGTGCCAGCAGCTTTGGGGGACCGGGTGCGGGGGAGCTGTTTTTT.

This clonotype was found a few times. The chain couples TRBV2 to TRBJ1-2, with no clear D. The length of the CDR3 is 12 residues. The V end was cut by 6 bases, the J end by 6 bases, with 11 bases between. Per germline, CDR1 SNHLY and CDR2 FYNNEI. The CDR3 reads CASRVPGDGYTF. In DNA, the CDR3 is TGTGCCAGCAGGGTCCCCGGGGATGGCTACACCTTC.

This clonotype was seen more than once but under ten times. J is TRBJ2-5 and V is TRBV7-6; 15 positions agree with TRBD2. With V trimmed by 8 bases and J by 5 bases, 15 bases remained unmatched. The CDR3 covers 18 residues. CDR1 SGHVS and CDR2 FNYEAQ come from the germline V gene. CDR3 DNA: TGTGCCAGCCGAAGAGGACTAGCGGGGGGGCTTGATAGGGAGACCCAGTACTTC. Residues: CASRRGLAGGLDRETQYF.

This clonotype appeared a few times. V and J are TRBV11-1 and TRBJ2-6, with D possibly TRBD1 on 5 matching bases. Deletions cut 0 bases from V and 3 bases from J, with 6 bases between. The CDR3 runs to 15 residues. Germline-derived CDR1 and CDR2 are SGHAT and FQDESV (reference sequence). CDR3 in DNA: TGTGCCAGCAGCTTAGCAGGGGTTGGGGCCAACGTCCTGACTTTC. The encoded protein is CASSLAGVGANVLTF.

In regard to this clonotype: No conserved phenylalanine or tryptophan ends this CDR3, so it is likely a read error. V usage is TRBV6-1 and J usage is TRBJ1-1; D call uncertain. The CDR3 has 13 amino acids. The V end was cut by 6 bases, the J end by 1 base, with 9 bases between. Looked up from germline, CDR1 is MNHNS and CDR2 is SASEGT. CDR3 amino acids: CASSVTRNTEAFL. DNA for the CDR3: TGTGCCAGCAGCGTAACACGGAACACTGAAGCTTTCTTA.

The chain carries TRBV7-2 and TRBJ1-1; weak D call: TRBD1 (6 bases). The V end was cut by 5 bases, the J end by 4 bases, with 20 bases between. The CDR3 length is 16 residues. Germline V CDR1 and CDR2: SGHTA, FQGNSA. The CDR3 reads CASSPNPTGSGTEAFF. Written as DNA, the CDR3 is TGTGCCAGCAGCCCTAACCCCACAGGGTCGGGCACTGAAGCTTTCTTT.

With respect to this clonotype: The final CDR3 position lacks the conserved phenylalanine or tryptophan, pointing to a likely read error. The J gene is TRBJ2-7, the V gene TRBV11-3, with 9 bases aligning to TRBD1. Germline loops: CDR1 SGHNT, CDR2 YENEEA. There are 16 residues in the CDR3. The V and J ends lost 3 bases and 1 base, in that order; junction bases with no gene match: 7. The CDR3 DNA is TGTGCCAGCAGCTTGACTATGACAGGGGGTTCCTACGAGCAGTACCTC. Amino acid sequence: CASSLTMTGGSYEQYL.

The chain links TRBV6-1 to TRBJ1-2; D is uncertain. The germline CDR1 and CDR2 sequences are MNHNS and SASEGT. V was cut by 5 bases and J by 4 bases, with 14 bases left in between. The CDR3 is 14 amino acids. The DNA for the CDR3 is TGTGCCAGCAGTCCCCGGGAGGCCTTCTATGGCTACACCTTC. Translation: CASSPREAFYGYTF.

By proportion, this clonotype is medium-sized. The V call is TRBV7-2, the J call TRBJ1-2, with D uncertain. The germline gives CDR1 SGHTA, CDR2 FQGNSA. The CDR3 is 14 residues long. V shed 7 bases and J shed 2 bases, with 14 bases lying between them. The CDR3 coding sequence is TGTGCCAGCACCCAATTTAGCGCCAACTATGGCTACACCTTC. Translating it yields CASTQFSANYGYTF.

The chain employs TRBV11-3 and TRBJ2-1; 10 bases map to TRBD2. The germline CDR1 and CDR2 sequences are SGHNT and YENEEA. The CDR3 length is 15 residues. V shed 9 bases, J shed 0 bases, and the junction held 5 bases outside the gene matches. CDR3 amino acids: CASASGRASYNEQFF. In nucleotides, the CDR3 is TGTGCCAGTGCAAGCGGGAGGGCCTCCTACAATGAGCAGTTCTTC.

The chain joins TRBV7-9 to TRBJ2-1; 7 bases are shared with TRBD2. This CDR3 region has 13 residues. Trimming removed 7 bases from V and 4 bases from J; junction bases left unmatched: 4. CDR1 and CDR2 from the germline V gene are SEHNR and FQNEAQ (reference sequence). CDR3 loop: CASMSGVYNEQFF. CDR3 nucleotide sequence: TGTGCCAGCATGAGCGGGGTGTACAATGAGCAGTTCTTC.

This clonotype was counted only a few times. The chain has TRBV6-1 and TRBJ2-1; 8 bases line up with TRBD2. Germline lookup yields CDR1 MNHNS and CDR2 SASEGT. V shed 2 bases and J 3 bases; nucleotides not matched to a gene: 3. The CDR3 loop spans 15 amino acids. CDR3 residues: CASSEFSGVYNEQFF. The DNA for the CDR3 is TGTGCCAGCAGTGAATTTAGCGGGGTCTACAATGAGCAGTTCTTC.

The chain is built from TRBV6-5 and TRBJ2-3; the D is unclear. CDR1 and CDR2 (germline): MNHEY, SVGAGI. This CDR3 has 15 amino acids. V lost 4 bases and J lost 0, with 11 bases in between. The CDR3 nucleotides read TGTGCCAGCAGTTGGGCACCTACTAGCACAGATACGCAGTATTTT. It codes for CASSWAPTSTDTQYF.

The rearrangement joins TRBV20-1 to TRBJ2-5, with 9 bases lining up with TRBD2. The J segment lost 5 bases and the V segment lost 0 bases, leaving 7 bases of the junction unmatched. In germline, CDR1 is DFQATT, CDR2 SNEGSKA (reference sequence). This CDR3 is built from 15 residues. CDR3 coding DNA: TGCAGTGCTAGAGACGCGAAAACTAGCGGGGAGACCCAGTACTTC. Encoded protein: CSARDAKTSGETQYF.

DNA for the CDR3: TGTGCCAGTAACAACAGGGGGCTTCGCGAGCAGTACTTC. Protein product: CASNNRGLREQYF. The rearrangement links TRBV19 to TRBJ2-7; 9 positions agree with TRBD1. Germline trimming cut 7 bases from V and 6 bases from J; bases unmatched to any gene: 7. The CDR3 loop spans 13 amino acids. Germline V CDR1 and CDR2: LNHDA, SQIVND (reference sequence).

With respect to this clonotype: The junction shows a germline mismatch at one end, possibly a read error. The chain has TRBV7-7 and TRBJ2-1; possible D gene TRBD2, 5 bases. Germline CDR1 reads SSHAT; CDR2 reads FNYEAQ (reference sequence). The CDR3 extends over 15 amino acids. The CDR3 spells CASSPYPPGVGEQFF. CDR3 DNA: TGTGCTAGCAGTCCCTATCCACCCGGGGTGGGTGAGCAGTTCTTC.

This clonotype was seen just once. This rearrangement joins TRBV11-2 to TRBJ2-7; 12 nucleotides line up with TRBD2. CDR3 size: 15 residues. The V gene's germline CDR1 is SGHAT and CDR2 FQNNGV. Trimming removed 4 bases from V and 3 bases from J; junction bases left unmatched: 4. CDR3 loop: CASSSGTSGLYEQYF. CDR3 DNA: TGTGCCAGCAGCTCCGGGACTAGCGGGCTCTACGAGCAGTACTTC.

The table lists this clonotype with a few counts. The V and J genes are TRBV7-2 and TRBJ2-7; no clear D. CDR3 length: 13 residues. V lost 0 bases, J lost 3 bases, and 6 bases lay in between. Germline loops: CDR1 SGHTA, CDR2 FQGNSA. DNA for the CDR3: TGTGCCAGCAGCTTAGCTGTCTACTACGAGCAGTACTTC. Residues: CASSLAVYYEQYF.

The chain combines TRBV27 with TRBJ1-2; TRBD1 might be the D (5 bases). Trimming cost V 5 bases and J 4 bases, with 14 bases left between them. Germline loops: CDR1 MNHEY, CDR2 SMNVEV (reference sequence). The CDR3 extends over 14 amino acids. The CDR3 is CASSRGGLPYGYTF. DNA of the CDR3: TGTGCCAGCAGTCGGGGGGGACTGCCCTATGGCTACACCTTC.

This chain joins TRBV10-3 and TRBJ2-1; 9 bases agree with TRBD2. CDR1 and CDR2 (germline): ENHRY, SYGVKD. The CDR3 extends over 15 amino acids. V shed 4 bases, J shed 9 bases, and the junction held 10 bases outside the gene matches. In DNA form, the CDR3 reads TGTGCCATCAGTGTCTCCGGGACTAGCTCCCCTGAGCAGTTCTTC. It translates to CAISVSGTSSPEQFF.

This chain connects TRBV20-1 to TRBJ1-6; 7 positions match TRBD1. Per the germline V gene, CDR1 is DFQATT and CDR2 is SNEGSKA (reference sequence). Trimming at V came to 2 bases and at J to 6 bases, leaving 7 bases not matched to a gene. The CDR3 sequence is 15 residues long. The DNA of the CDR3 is TGCAGTGCTAGATCCGGACAGGTTACTAATTCACCCCTCCACTTT. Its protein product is CSARSGQVTNSPLHF.

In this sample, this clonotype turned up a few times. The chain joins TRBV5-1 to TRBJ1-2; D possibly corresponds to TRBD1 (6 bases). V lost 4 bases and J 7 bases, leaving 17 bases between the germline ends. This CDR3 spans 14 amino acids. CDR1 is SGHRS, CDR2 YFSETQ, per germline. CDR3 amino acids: CASSQTQGSFGYTF. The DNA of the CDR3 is TGCGCCAGCAGCCAAACACAGGGCTCCTTTGGCTACACCTTC.

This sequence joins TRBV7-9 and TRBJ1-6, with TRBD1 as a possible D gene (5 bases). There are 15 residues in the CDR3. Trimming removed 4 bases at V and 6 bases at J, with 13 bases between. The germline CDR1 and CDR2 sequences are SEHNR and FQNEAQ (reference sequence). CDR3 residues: CASSWGTGLNSPLHF. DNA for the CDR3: TGTGCCAGCAGCTGGGGGACGGGCCTTAATTCACCCCTCCACTTT. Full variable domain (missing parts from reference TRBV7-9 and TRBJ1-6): DTGVSQNPRHKITKRGQNVTFRCDPISEHNRLYWYRQTLGQGPEFLTYFQNEAQLEKSRLLSDRFSAERPKGSFSTLEIQRTEQGDSAMYLCASSWGTGLNSPLHFGNGTRLTVT.

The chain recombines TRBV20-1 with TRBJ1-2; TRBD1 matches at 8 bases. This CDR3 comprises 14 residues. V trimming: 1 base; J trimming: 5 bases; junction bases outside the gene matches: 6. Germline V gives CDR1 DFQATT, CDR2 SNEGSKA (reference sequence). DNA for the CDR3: TGCAGTGCTAGAGGGGCAGGGGGCAGTTATGGCTACACCTTC. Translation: CSARGAGGSYGYTF.

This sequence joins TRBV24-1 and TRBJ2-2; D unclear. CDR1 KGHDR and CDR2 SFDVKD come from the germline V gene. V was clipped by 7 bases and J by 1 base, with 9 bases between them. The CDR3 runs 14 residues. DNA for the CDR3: TGTGCCACCAGAGGCCGAGTGAACACCGGGGAGCTGTTTTTT. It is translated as CATRGRVNTGELFF.